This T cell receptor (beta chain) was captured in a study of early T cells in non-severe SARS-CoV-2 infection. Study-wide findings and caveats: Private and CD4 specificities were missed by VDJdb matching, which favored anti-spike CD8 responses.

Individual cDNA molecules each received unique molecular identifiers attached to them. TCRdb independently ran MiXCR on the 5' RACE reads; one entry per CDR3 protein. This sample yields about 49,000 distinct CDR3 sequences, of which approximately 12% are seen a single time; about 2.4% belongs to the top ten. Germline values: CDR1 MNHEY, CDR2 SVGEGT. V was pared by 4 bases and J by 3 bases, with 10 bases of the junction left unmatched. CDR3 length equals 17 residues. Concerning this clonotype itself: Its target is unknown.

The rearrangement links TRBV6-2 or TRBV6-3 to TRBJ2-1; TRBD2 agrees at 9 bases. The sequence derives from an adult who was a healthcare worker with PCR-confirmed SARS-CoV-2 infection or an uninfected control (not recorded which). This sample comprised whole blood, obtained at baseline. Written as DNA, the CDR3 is TGTGCCAGCAGTTTGGTAGCGGGAGCCCCCTTCTACAATGAGCAGTTCTTC. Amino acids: CASSLVAGAPFYNEQFF.